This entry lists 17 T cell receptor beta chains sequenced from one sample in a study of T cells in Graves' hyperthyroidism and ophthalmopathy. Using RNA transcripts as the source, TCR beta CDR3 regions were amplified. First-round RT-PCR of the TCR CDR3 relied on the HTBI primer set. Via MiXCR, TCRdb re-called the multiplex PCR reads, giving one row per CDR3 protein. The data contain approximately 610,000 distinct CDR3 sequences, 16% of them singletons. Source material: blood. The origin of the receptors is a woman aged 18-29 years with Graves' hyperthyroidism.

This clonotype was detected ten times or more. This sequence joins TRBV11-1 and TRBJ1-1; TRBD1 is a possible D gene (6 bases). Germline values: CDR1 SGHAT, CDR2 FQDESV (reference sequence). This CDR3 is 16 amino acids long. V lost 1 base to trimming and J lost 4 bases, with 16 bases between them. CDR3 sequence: CASSLVAGVAGTEAFF. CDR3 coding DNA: TGTGCCAGCAGCTTAGTGGCAGGGGTTGCTGGCACTGAAGCTTTCTTT.

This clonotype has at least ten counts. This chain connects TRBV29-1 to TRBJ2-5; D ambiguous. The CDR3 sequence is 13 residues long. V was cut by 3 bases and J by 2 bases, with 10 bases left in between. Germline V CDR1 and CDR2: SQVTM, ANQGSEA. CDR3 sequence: CSVDLGFQETQYF. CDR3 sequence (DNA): TGCAGCGTTGATCTAGGGTTTCAAGAGACCCAGTACTTC.

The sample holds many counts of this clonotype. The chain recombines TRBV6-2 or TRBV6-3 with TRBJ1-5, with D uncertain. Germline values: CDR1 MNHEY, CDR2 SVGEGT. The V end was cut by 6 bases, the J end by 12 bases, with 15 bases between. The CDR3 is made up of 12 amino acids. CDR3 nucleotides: TGTGCCAGCAGCCCGGTATTGGCGCGCCAGCATTTT. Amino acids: CASSPVLARQHF.

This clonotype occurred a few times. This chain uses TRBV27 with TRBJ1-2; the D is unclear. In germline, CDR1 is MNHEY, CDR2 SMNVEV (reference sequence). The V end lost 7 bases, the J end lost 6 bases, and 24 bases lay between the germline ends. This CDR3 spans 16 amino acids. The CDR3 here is CASTPKAAVPNNGYTF. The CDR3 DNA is TGTGCCAGCACCCCAAAGGCGGCAGTTCCAAATAATGGCTACACCTTC.

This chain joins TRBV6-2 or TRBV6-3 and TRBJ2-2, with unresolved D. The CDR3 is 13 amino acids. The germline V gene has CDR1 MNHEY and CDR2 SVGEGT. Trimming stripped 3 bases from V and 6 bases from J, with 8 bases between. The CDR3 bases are TGTGCCAGCAGTTATGATGGGGCCGGGGAGCTGTTTTTT. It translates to CASSYDGAGELFF.

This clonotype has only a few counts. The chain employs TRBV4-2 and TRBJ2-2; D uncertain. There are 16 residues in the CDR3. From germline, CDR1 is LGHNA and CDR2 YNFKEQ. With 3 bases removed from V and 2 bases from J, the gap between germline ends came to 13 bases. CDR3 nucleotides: TGTGCCAGCAGCCACGTCAGACCCACTAACACCGGGGAGCTGTTTTTT. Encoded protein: CASSHVRPTNTGELFF.

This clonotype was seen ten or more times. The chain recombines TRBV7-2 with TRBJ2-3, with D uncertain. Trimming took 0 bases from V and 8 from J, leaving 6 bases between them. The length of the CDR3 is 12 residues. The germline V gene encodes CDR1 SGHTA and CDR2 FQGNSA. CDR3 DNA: TGTGCCAGCAGCTTAGCTAAGGGTACGCAGTATTTT. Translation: CASSLAKGTQYF. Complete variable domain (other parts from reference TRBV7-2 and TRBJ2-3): GAGVSQSPSNKVTEKGKDVELRCDPISGHTALYWYRQSLGQGLEFLIYFQGNSAPDKSGLPSDRFSAERTGGSVSTLTIQRTQQEDSAVYLCASSLAKGTQYFGPGTRLTVL.

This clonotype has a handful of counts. The CDR3 nucleotides read TGCAGTGCTGGGGGACTTGACAGGGCCTCCTACAATGAGCAGTTCTTC. This gives the protein CSAGGLDRASYNEQFF. The gene calls are TRBV20-1 and TRBJ2-1; D perhaps matches TRBD1 (7 bases). The length of the CDR3 is 16 residues. Looked up from germline, CDR1 is DFQATT and CDR2 is SNEGSKA (reference sequence). Trimming removed 5 bases at V and 0 bases at J, with 17 bases between.

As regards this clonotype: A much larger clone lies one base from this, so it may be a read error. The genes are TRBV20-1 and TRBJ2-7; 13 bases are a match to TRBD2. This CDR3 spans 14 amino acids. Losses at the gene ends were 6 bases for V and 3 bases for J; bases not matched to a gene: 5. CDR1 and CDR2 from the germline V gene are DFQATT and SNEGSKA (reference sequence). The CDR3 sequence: CSASWTSGGYEQYF. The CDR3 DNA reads TGCAGTGCGAGTTGGACTAGCGGGGGCTACGAGCAGTACTTC.

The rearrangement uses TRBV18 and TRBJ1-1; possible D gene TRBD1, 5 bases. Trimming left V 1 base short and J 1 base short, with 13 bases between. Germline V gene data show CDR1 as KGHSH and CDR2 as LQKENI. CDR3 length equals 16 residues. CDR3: CASSPLPLDRNTEAFF. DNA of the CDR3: TGTGCCAGCTCACCACTGCCTTTAGACAGGAACACTGAAGCTTTCTTT. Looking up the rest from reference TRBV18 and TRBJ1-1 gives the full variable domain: NAGVMQNPRHLVRRRGQEARLRCSPMKGHSHVYWYRQLPEEGLKFMVYLQKENIIDESGMPKERFSAEFPKEGPSILRIQQVVRGDSAAYFCASSPLPLDRNTEAFFGQGTRLTVV.

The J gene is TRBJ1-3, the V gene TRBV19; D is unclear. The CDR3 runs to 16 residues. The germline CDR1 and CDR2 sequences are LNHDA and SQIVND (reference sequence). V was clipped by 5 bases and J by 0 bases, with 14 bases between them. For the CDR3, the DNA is TGTGCCAGTAGTTGGTCCGGCAGTATCTCTGGAAACACCATATATTTT. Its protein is CASSWSGSISGNTIYF.

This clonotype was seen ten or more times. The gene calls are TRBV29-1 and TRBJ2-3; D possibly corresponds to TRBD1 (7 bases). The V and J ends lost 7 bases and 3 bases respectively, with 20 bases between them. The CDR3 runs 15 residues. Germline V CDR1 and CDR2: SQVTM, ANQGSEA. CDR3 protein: CSAIRQGGTTDTQYF. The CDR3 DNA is TGCAGCGCGATAAGACAGGGAGGAACTACAGATACGCAGTATTTT.

The CDR3 region is CASMGIEARGYGYTF. CDR3 nucleotides: TGTGCCAGCATGGGTATAGAGGCCAGGGGCTATGGCTACACCTTC. This chain joins TRBV28 and TRBJ1-2, with a tentative D call TRBD1 (6 bases). Germline loops: CDR1 MDHEN, CDR2 SYDVKM. The length of the CDR3 is 15 residues. V lost 7 bases and J 4 bases, leaving 19 bases between the germline ends.

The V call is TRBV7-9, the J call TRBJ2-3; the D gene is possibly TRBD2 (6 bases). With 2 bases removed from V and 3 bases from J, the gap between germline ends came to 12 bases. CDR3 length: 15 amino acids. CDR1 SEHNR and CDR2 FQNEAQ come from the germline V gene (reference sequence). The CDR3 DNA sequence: TGTGCCAGCAGCTTAAGCCGCGGGGATACAGATACGCAGTATTTT. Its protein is CASSLSRGDTDTQYF.

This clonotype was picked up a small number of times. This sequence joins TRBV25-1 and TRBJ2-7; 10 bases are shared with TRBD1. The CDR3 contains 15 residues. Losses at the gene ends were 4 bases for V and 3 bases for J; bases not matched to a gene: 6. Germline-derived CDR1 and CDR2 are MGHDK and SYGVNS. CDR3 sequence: CASSGGQGVRYEQYF. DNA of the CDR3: TGTGCCAGCAGTGGTGGACAGGGGGTACGCTACGAGCAGTACTTC.

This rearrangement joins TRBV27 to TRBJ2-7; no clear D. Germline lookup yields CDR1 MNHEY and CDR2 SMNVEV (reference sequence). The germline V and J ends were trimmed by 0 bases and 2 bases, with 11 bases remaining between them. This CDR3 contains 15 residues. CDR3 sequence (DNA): TGTGCCAGCAGTTTATCGGACGGGCCCACCTACGAGCAGTACTTC. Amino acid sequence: CASSLSDGPTYEQYF.

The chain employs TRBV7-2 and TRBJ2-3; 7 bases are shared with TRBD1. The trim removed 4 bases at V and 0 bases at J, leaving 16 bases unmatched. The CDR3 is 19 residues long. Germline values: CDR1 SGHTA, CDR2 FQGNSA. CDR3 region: CASSSNAEHRGKSTDTQYF. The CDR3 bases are TGTGCCAGCAGCTCCAACGCTGAGCACAGGGGTAAAAGCACAGATACGCAGTATTTT.